Listed here are 5 T cell receptor beta chains from one sample, sequenced in a study of T-cell reconstitution after alpha-beta-depleted transplantation in children (dated by TCRdb to 2016 to 2018). The treatment or condition label on this specimen signifies: allogeneic hematopoietic cell transplantation with graft depleted of TCRalphabeta T cells and CD19 B cells. Library method: PCR. The data were produced on an Illumina HiSeq 2500. To normalize quantification of the TCRbeta repertoire, the TCR libraries were built with molecular barcoding that relied on unique molecular identifiers. TCRdb trimmed the raw reads at Q25, called clones with MiXCR and kept productive beta chains. Here each entry gathers all rows of one CDR3 protein and keeps the most common genes and DNA. Present in this sample are about 980,000 distinct CDR3 sequences, about 31% of which were seen just once. The ten top clones hold roughly 27% of the sample.

The sequenced sample was PBMCs, mostly from graft donor cells, obtained 360 days after TCRalphabeta/CD19-depleted stem cell transplant. The receptors stem from a boy younger than two who had a stem cell transplant for SCID, so the T cells may come from the graft donor.

This chain connects TRBV29-1 to TRBJ2-3; 7 bases match TRBD1. The V gene's germline CDR1 is SQVTM and CDR2 ANQGSEA. The CDR3 has 15 residues. Germline trimming cut 5 bases from V and 0 bases from J; bases unmatched to any gene: 8. CDR3 in DNA: TGCAGCGTTCGAGGGGGACAGTGGAGCACAGATACGCAGTATTTT. Protein sequence: CSVRGGQWSTDTQYF.

This clonotype was recorded a few times. J is TRBJ1-3 and V is TRBV28; D gene unclear. Deletions cut 6 bases from V and 6 bases from J, with 18 bases between. The V gene's germline CDR1 is MDHEN and CDR2 SYDVKM. The CDR3 is 15 amino acids. The CDR3 DNA reads as TGTGCCAGCAGGCCCCCTCCAGCCGAGGAAAACACCATATATTTT. Encoded protein: CASRPPPAEENTIYF. The full variable domain, with the rest looked up from reference TRBV28 and TRBJ1-3, is DVKVTQSSRYLVKRTGEKVFLECVQDMDHENMFWYRQDPGLGLRLIYFSYDVKMKEKGDIPEGYSVSREKKERFSLILESASTNQTSMYLCASRPPPAEENTIYFGEGSWLTVV.

As to this clonotype: Mismatch with germline at one junction end may stem from a read error. The chain links TRBV14 to TRBJ2-5; no clear D gene. Germline CDR1 SGHDN, CDR2 FVKESK. The CDR3 length is 13 residues. The DNA for the CDR3 is TGTGCCAGCAGCCAAGAGCTATCTGAGACCCAGCACTTC. This sequence encodes CASSQELSETQHF.

V gene TRBV6-5 combines with J gene TRBJ2-1, with D possibly being TRBD1 or TRBD2 (5 bases each). CDR1 and CDR2 (germline): MNHEY, SVGAGI. This CDR3 has 15 amino acids. Trimming pared 1 base from V and 10 bases from J, leaving 17 bases between. CDR3 nucleotides: TGTGCCAGCAGTTACTGGGGGACGGGACGAGACGAGCAGTTCTTC. Protein product: CASSYWGTGRDEQFF.

The genes are TRBV12-3 or TRBV12-4 and TRBJ2-3; D is possibly TRBD1 (5 bases). This CDR3 is 13 amino acids long. V was trimmed by 5 bases and J by 2 bases, leaving 8 bases between them. The CDR3 nucleotides are TGTGCCAGCAGTCGACAGAACACAGATACGCAGTATTTT. Amino acid sequence: CASSRQNTDTQYF.